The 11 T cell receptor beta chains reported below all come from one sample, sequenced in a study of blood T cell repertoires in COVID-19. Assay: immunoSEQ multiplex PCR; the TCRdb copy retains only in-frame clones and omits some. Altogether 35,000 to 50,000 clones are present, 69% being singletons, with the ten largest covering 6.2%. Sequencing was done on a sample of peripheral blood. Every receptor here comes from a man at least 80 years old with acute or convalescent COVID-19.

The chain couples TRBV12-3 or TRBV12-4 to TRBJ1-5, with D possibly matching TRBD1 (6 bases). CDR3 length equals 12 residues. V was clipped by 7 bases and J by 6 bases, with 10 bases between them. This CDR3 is CASTTGFQPQHF. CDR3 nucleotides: TGTGCCAGCACCACAGGGTTTCAGCCCCAGCATTTT.

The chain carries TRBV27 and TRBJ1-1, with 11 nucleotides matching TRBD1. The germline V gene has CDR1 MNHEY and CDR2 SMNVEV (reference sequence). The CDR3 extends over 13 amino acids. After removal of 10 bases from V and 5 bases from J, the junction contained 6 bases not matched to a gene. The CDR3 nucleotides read TGTGCCACCGGACAGGGGGCGCGTACTGAAGCTTTCTTT. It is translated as CATGQGARTEAFF.

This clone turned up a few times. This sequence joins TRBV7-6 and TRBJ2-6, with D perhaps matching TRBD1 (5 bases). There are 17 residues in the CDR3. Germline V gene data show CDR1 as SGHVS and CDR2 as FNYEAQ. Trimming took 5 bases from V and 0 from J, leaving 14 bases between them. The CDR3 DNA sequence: TGTGCCAGCAGCATAGACAGTCCCAACTCTGGGGCCAACGTCCTGACTTTC. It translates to CASSIDSPNSGANVLTF.

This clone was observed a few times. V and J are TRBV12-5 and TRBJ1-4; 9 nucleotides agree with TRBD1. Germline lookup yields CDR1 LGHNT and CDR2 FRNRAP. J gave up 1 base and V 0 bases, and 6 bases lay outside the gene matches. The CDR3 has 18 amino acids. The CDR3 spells CASGLVWDRDITNEKLFF. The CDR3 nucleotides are TGTGCTAGTGGTTTGGTTTGGGACAGGGATATAACTAATGAAAAACTGTTTTTT.

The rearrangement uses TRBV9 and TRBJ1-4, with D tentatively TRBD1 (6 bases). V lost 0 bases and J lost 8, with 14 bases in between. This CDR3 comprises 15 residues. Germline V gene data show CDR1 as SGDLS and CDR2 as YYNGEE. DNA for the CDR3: TGTGCCAGCAGCGTAGGGCAGGGGTTAAGCGAAAAACTGTTTTTT. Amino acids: CASSVGQGLSEKLFF.

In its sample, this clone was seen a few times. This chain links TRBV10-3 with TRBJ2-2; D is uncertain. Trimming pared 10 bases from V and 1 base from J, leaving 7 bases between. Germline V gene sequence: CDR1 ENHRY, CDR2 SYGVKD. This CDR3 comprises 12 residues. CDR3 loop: CATTENTGELFF. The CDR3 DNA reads TGTGCCACTACAGAGAACACCGGGGAGCTGTTTTTT.

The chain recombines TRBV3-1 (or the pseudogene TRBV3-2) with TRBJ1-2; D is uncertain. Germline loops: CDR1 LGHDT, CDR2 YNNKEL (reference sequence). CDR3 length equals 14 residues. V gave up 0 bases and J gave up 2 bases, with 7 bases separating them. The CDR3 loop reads CASSQDTVNYGYTF. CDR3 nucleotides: TGTGCCAGCAGCCAAGATACAGTCAACTATGGCTACACCTTC.

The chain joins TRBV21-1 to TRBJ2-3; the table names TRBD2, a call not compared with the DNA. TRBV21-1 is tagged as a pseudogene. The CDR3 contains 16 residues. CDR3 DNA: TGTGCCAGCAGCACCCCCGGGGGAAGATTCACAGATACGCAGTATTTT. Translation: CASSTPGGRFTDTQYF.

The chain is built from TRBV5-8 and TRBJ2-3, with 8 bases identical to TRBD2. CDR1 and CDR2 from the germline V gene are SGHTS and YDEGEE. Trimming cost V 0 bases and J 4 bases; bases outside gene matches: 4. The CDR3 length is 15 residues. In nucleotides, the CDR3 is TGTGCCAGCAGCTTGGCGGGGGGGCCGTCAGATACGCAGTATTTT. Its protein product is CASSLAGGPSDTQYF.

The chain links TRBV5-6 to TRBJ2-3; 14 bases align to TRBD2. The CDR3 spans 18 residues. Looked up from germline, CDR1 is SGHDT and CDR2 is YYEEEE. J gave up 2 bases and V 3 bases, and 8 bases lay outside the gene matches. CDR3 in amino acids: CASSSTGLAGEITDTQYF. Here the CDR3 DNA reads TGTGCCAGCAGCTCGACGGGACTAGCGGGGGAGATCACAGATACGCAGTATTTT. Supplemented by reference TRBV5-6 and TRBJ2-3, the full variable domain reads DAGVTQSPTHLIKTRGQQVTLRCSPKSGHDTVSWYQQALGQGPQFIFQYYEEEERQRGNFPDRFSGHQFPNYSSELNVNALLLGDSALYLCASSSTGLAGEITDTQYFGPGTRLTVL.

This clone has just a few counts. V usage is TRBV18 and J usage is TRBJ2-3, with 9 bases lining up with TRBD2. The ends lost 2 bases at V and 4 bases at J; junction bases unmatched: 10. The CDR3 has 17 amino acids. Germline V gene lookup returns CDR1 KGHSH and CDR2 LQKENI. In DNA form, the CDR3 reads TGTGCCAGCTCACCAAAGGCTATTAGCGGGAGTTCAGATACGCAGTATTTT. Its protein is CASSPKAISGSSDTQYF.